These 26 T cell receptor beta chains originate from one sample sequenced in a study of spatial heterogeneity in lung cancer. Study conclusions and caveats: Counts of expanded intratumoral alpha and beta TCRs tracked tumor mutation counts.

TCRdb ran MiXCR on the 5' RACE reads and lists one entry per CDR3 protein. In the table there are several thousand distinct CDR3 sequences, 22% of which are singletons. Time point described: sample taken at primary tumor resection. These receptors are not linked to any known antigen. Sequenced material: lung tumor tissue, taken at surgery. These receptors came from a male donor with early-stage non-small cell lung cancer.

This clonotype is judged medium-sized (0.01 to 0.1%). The chain carries TRBV5-6 and TRBJ2-1; 8 bases agree with TRBD1. This CDR3 spans 14 amino acids. CDR1 and CDR2 from the germline V gene are SGHDT and YYEEEE. The trim removed 4 bases at V and 9 bases at J, leaving 9 bases unmatched. CDR3 in amino acids: CASSPPGDRGEQFF. CDR3 DNA sequence: TGTGCCAGCAGCCCCCCGGGAGACAGGGGTGAGCAGTTCTTC.

This clonotype has only a few counts. The CDR3: CASSLEGLYEQYF. The DNA of the CDR3 is TGCGCCAGCAGCTTGGAAGGGTTGTACGAGCAGTACTTC. V gene TRBV5-1 combines with J gene TRBJ2-7; D is unclear. Looked up from germline, CDR1 is SGHRS and CDR2 is YFSETQ. Trimming took 0 bases from V and 4 from J, leaving 8 bases between them. The CDR3 loop spans 13 amino acids.

This clonotype qualifies as medium-sized. The rearrangement joins TRBV24-1 to TRBJ2-5; maybe TRBD2 (5 bases). V lost 1 base to trimming and J lost 2 bases, with 10 bases between them. Germline CDR1 reads KGHDR; CDR2 reads SFDVKD. This CDR3 has 15 residues. The DNA of the CDR3 is TGTGCCACCAGTGATTTAGCGGCCCAACAAGAGACCCAGTACTTC. This codes for CATSDLAAQQETQYF.

The chain carries TRBV28 and TRBJ2-5; D gene uncertain. The CDR3 extends over 15 amino acids. From germline, CDR1 is MDHEN and CDR2 SYDVKM. Trimming cost V 3 bases and J 5 bases, with 16 bases left between them. This chain's CDR3 is CASSFPQNLGETQYF. The CDR3 DNA is TGTGCCAGCAGTTTTCCACAAAACCTGGGGGAGACCCAGTACTTC.

V gene TRBV7-2 combines with J gene TRBJ2-3; unclear D gene. The CDR3 extends over 13 amino acids. In germline, CDR1 is SGHTA, CDR2 FQGNSA. Trimming stripped 5 bases from V and 9 bases from J, with 15 bases between. The DNA of the CDR3 is TGTGCCAGCAGCCATCCGACCCTGGGCACGCAGTATTTT. It translates to CASSHPTLGTQYF.

By its share, this clonotype is large (0.1 to 1%). The chain links TRBV6-1 to TRBJ2-7, with D unclear. Trimming pared 6 bases from V and 5 bases from J, leaving 14 bases between. CDR3 size: 13 residues. Germline CDR1 is MNHNS and CDR2 is SASEGT. DNA for the CDR3: TGTGCCAGCAGAGATCTTCCCCCCAACGAGCAGTACTTC. Amino acid sequence: CASRDLPPNEQYF.

This clonotype was seen a few times. This chain connects TRBV3-1 to TRBJ2-1; 10 bases align to TRBD2. CDR3 length: 16 amino acids. Germline CDR1 reads LGHDT; CDR2 reads YNNKEL (reference sequence). Losses at the gene ends were 1 base for V and 9 bases for J; bases not matched to a gene: 9. CDR3 DNA sequence: TGTGCCAGCAGCCAAGGCATCCCCCTAGCGGGAGTTGAGCAGTTCTTC. As protein: CASSQGIPLAGVEQFF.

This clonotype is termed medium-sized. The rearrangement joins TRBV11-2 to TRBJ2-7; D not certain. The CDR3 has 14 amino acids. Germline CDR1 and CDR2: SGHAT and FQNNGV. Trimming pared 5 bases from V and 2 bases from J, leaving 13 bases between. For the CDR3, the DNA is TGTGCCAGCAGCAGGGATCCCGGAACCTACGAGCAGTACTTC. Its protein product is CASSRDPGTYEQYF.

The chain employs TRBV28 and TRBJ1-5, with no clear D. Deletions cut 5 bases from V and 7 bases from J, with 9 bases between. The CDR3 covers 12 residues. Per germline, CDR1 MDHEN and CDR2 SYDVKM. CDR3 sequence (DNA): TGTGCCAGCAGTCCCGTGTTGCAGCCCCAGCATTTT. As protein: CASSPVLQPQHF.

This clonotype qualifies as medium-sized. The V and J genes are TRBV28 and TRBJ1-5; maybe TRBD1 (5 bases). CDR3 length equals 14 residues. Per the germline V gene, CDR1 is MDHEN and CDR2 is SYDVKM. Trimming removed 8 bases from V and 7 bases from J, with 18 bases in between. The CDR3: CASVGGGERQPQHF. The CDR3 coding sequence is TGTGCCAGCGTTGGGGGTGGGGAGCGGCAGCCCCAGCATTTT.

This clonotype is labeled medium-sized. This chain connects TRBV6-5 to TRBJ2-7; 7 bases map to TRBD2. The CDR3 length is 17 residues. V trimming: 0 bases; J trimming: 6 bases; junction bases outside the gene matches: 14. CDR1 MNHEY and CDR2 SVGAGI come from the germline V gene. The CDR3 loop reads CASSYSRLTSWSSEQYF. The CDR3 DNA sequence: TGTGCCAGCAGTTACTCGAGGCTGACTAGCTGGTCTTCCGAGCAGTACTTC.

This clonotype came up many times. The chain joins TRBV7-9 to TRBJ1-2; tentative D call: TRBD1 (6 bases). CDR1 is SEHNR and CDR2 is FQNEAQ in the germline V gene (reference sequence). The V end was cut by 2 bases, the J end by 9 bases, with 13 bases between. The CDR3 is made up of 13 amino acids. The CDR3 region is CASSLSGQGSYTF. The CDR3 nucleotides are TGTGCCAGCAGCTTATCTGGCCAGGGGAGCTACACCTTC.

This clonotype is medium-sized by share. As DNA, the CDR3 is TGTGCCAGCAGTAACATTCAACTAGCCAAAAACATTCAGTACTTC. Translating gives CASSNIQLAKNIQYF. The V call is TRBV28, the J call TRBJ2-4; D uncertain. V was shortened by 5 bases and J by 0 bases, with 11 bases between the two germline ends. Germline V gene lookup returns CDR1 MDHEN and CDR2 SYDVKM. The CDR3 contains 15 residues. The full variable domain, with the rest looked up from reference TRBV28 and TRBJ2-4, is DVKVTQSSRYLVKRTGEKVFLECVQDMDHENMFWYRQDPGLGLRLIYFSYDVKMKEKGDIPEGYSVSREKKERFSLILESASTNQTSMYLCASSNIQLAKNIQYFGAGTRLSVL.

This clonotype occurred a few times. This sequence joins TRBV7-6 and TRBJ2-1; TRBD2 aligns across 12 bases. The length of the CDR3 is 17 residues. V gave up 2 bases and J gave up 0 bases; unmatched junction bases: 2. Germline loops: CDR1 SGHVS, CDR2 FNYEAQ. The CDR3 sequence is CASSLMTSGSSYNEQFF. The DNA of the CDR3 is TGTGCCAGCAGCTTAATGACTAGCGGGAGCTCCTACAATGAGCAGTTCTTC.

This clonotype was found many times. This chain connects TRBV5-6 to TRBJ1-4; no firm D call. V lost 4 bases, J lost 5 bases, and 12 bases lay in between. This CDR3 is 14 amino acids long. Looked up from germline, CDR1 is SGHDT and CDR2 is YYEEEE. In nucleotides, the CDR3 is TGTGCCAGCAGCGGGAGGTGGAGAAATGAAAAACTGTTTTTT. This translates into CASSGRWRNEKLFF.

The chain employs TRBV30 and TRBJ2-3; maybe TRBD1 (6 bases). Trimming pared 5 bases from V and 6 bases from J, leaving 15 bases between. CDR1 and CDR2 (germline): GTSNPN, SVGIG (reference sequence). This CDR3 has 13 amino acids. The CDR3 sequence: CAWDRGGRDTQYF. The CDR3 bases are TGTGCCTGGGACAGAGGGGGACGGGATACGCAGTATTTT.

V gene TRBV20-1 combines with J gene TRBJ1-1; possible D gene TRBD1, 5 bases. The CDR3 runs to 15 residues. CDR1 DFQATT and CDR2 SNEGSKA come from the germline V gene (reference sequence). The germline V and J ends were trimmed by 4 bases and 1 base, with 16 bases remaining between them. CDR3 residues: CSATGRDFRNTEAFF. The CDR3 DNA is TGCAGTGCTACTGGGCGGGACTTTAGGAACACTGAAGCTTTCTTT.

The rearrangement uses TRBV20-1 and TRBJ2-5; 7 nucleotides match TRBD1. The J segment lost 5 bases and the V segment lost 6 bases, leaving 9 bases of the junction unmatched. The CDR3 is 13 residues long. Germline V gene data show CDR1 as DFQATT and CDR2 as SNEGSKA (reference sequence). The CDR3 DNA reads TGCAGTGCCAGACAGACAGGGTCGGAGACCCAGTACTTC. Amino acids: CSARQTGSETQYF.

This chain uses TRBV7-9 with TRBJ1-3, with a tentative D call TRBD1 (5 bases). The CDR3 spans 14 residues. V gave up 6 bases and J gave up 0 bases, with 9 bases separating them. Germline CDR1 and CDR2: SEHNR and FQNEAQ (reference sequence). CDR3: CASSPGSSGNTIYF. CDR3 sequence (DNA): TGTGCCAGCAGTCCAGGGAGCTCTGGAAACACCATATATTTT.

This clonotype was found a few times. This rearrangement joins TRBV7-6 to TRBJ2-3; 9 nucleotides line up with TRBD2. The CDR3 extends over 15 amino acids. From germline, CDR1 is SGHVS and CDR2 FNYEAQ. Trimming took 5 bases from V and 0 from J; bases not matched to a gene: 3. This chain's CDR3 is CASSPSGGSTDTQYF. In nucleotides, the CDR3 is TGTGCCAGCAGCCCCAGCGGGGGGAGCACAGATACGCAGTATTTT.

The sample holds a few counts of this clonotype. The chain carries TRBV6-2 or TRBV6-3 and TRBJ1-5, with a possible D match to TRBD1 (6 bases). Trimming took 6 bases from V and 3 from J, leaving 12 bases between them. The CDR3 has 14 amino acids. The germline gives CDR1 MNHEY, CDR2 SVGEGT. CDR3 region: CASRPGVYNQPQHF. CDR3 DNA sequence: TGTGCCAGCAGGCCAGGGGTATACAATCAGCCCCAGCATTTT.

The chain is built from TRBV9 and TRBJ2-7; 10 nucleotides match TRBD1. The germline V gene has CDR1 SGDLS and CDR2 YYNGEE. V lost 4 bases, J lost 7 bases, and 11 bases stayed unmatched. The CDR3 covers 15 residues. The CDR3 bases are TGTGCCAGCAGCTCAGCTCCGGGGACAGGGGCGGAGCAGTACTTC. Its translation is CASSSAPGTGAEQYF.

This clonotype is deemed medium-sized. The rearrangement links TRBV10-2 to TRBJ2-3, with D possibly being TRBD1 (5 bases). The CDR3 is made up of 13 amino acids. Per germline, CDR1 WSHSY and CDR2 SAAADI. V dropped 3 bases and J dropped 9 bases, with 13 bases sitting between them. The CDR3 coding sequence is TGCGCCAGCAGTGAAAGGGCCAGGGAAACGCAGTATTTT. Its protein product is CASSERARETQYF.

This rearrangement joins TRBV5-1 to TRBJ2-2, with unresolved D. The CDR3 sequence is 16 residues long. With 2 bases removed from V and 2 bases from J, the gap between germline ends came to 13 bases. Germline V CDR1 and CDR2: SGHRS, YFSETQ. CDR3 nucleotides: TGCGCCAGCAGCTTCGAGCCTCGTTACAACACCGGGGAGCTGTTTTTT. This encodes CASSFEPRYNTGELFF.

This clonotype is deemed medium-sized. This chain joins TRBV28 and TRBJ1-5; unclear D gene. CDR1 and CDR2 (germline): MDHEN, SYDVKM. Trimming cost V 6 bases and J 1 base, with 4 bases left between them. The length of the CDR3 is 12 residues. In DNA form, the CDR3 reads TGTGCCAGCAGGATAAGCAATCAGCCCCAGCATTTT. This encodes CASRISNQPQHF. Full variable domain (remainder filled in from reference TRBV28 and TRBJ1-5): DVKVTQSSRYLVKRTGEKVFLECVQDMDHENMFWYRQDPGLGLRLIYFSYDVKMKEKGDIPEGYSVSREKKERFSLILESASTNQTSMYLCASRISNQPQHFGDGTRLSIL.

This clonotype has ten or more counts. The CDR3 DNA sequence: TGCAGTGCTAGACTAGGAGAGTATGAGCAGTTCTTC. Amino acid sequence: CSARLGEYEQFF. The chain employs TRBV20-1 and TRBJ2-1; D gene uncertain. The ends were cut back, 2 bases at V and 8 bases at J, with 10 bases in the middle. The germline V gene encodes CDR1 DFQATT and CDR2 SNEGSKA (reference sequence). The CDR3 spans 12 residues.